The sequence of this TCR beta chain was determined in a study of blood T cell repertoires in COVID-19. Sequencing used immunoSEQ multiplex PCR; TCRdb keeps in-frame clones, though not all of them. The sample lists roughly 180,000 clones, more than 70% occurring once. The CDR3 loop spans 15 amino acids. V lost 4 bases and J lost 2, with 15 bases in between. Germline V gene data show CDR1 as SGHNT and CDR2 as YYREEE (reference sequence). The receptor was derived from a woman in her twenties or thirties who had recovered from COVID-19. The sequenced sample was PBMCs or T cells enriched from blood (not recorded which). The chain has TRBV5-4 and TRBJ1-2; D may be TRBD1 (6 bases). The CDR3 region has the DNA TGTGCCAGCAGCCCGGACGGGGGGGGCAACTATGGCTACACCTTC. As protein: CASSPDGGGNYGYTF.